These 8 T cell receptor beta chains share one sample of origin, sequenced in a study of Graves' ophthalmopathy and Graves' hyperthyroidism. Transcripts of RNA were the source for amplifying TCR beta CDR3 regions. HTBI primers primed a first-round RT-PCR, and a second-round multiplex PCR followed. TCRdb reanalysed the multiplex PCR reads using MiXCR and keeps one entry per CDR3 protein. The sample has a few hundred thousand distinct CDR3 sequences; less than 45% are singletons. Material: peripheral blood or thyroid tissue (not recorded which). The receptors come from an adult man with Graves' hyperthyroidism.

This clonotype was detected only a few times. The J gene is TRBJ2-2, the V gene TRBV10-3, with TRBD2 matching 16 bases. The CDR3 consists of 16 residues. The germline V gene encodes CDR1 ENHRY and CDR2 SYGVKD. The junction had 4 bases not matched to a gene; V was cut back by 6 bases and J by 6 bases. The CDR3, as DNA: TGTGCCATCAGCGTGGGACTAGCGGGGGGGCCCGGGGAGCTGTTTTTT. Translation: CAISVGLAGGPGELFF.

The chain is built from TRBV20-1 and TRBJ2-5; perhaps TRBD2 as D (5 bases). Germline V gene data show CDR1 as DFQATT and CDR2 as SNEGSKA (reference sequence). V was shortened by 2 bases and J by 4 bases, with 11 bases between the two germline ends. This CDR3 is built from 13 residues. CDR3 amino acids: CSARNWELETQYF. The CDR3 DNA reads as TGCAGTGCTAGAAATTGGGAGCTAGAGACCCAGTACTTC.

CDR3 loop: CASSVGTAREKLFF. DNA of the CDR3: TGTGCCAGCAGTGTAGGGACTGCCCGTGAAAAACTGTTTTTT. The gene calls are TRBV25-1 and TRBJ1-4; D might be TRBD1 (5 bases). The CDR3 runs 14 residues. CDR1 and CDR2 from the germline V gene are MGHDK and SYGVNS. Trimming removed 4 bases at V and 7 bases at J, with 13 bases between.

The V gene is TRBV2, the J gene TRBJ2-6; D may correspond to TRBD1 or TRBD2 (6 bases each). Germline CDR1 and CDR2: SNHLY and FYNNEI. The V and J ends lost 7 bases and 4 bases respectively, with 11 bases between them. This CDR3 is built from 14 residues. The CDR3 coding sequence is TGTGCCAGCAAGGGGGGTGCCGGGGCCAACGTCCTGACTTTC. It translates to CASKGGAGANVLTF.

The sample holds a few counts of this clonotype. This chain uses TRBV24-1 with TRBJ1-2, with 8 nucleotides matching TRBD1. V gave up 3 bases and J gave up 2 bases; unmatched junction bases: 4. This CDR3 region has 15 residues. CDR1 KGHDR and CDR2 SFDVKD come from the germline V gene. The CDR3 region is CATSDTRTGNYGYTF. CDR3 bases: TGTGCCACCAGTGATACTCGGACAGGGAACTATGGCTACACCTTC.

This clonotype was counted ten times or more. The gene calls are TRBV29-1 and TRBJ2-5; D perhaps matches TRBD2 (7 bases). V lost 4 bases and J 2 bases, leaving 14 bases between the germline ends. In germline, CDR1 is SQVTM, CDR2 ANQGSEA. The CDR3 length is 14 residues. CDR3 residues: CSVGWGGPQETQYF. The CDR3 region has the DNA TGCAGCGTTGGCTGGGGGGGGCCGCAAGAGACCCAGTACTTC.

This chain connects TRBV7-7 to TRBJ2-5, with 11 positions matching TRBD2. The CDR3 runs 13 residues. Germline assignment: CDR1 SSHAT and CDR2 FNYEAQ (reference sequence). CDR3 residues: CARLAGYQETQYF. CDR3 DNA: TGTGCTAGACTAGCGGGATACCAAGAGACCCAGTACTTC.

Ten or more counts support this clonotype. This rearrangement joins TRBV19 to TRBJ2-5; D is uncertain. Germline V lookup: CDR1 LNHDA, CDR2 SQIVND (reference sequence). This CDR3 is built from 11 residues. V was cut by 3 bases and J by 5 bases, with 4 bases left in between. CDR3 coding DNA: TGTGCCAGTAGTATGGGGGAGACCCAGTACTTC. Translated, it gives CASSMGETQYF.